This T cell receptor beta chain originates from a study of identifying expanded T cells in peripheral blood. With respect to this clone: Its antigen is as yet unknown.

Sequencing used immunoSEQ multiplex PCR; TCRdb keeps in-frame clones, though not all of them. The table has around 76,000 clones, roughly nine tenths seen once. Per the germline V gene, CDR1 is SGHVS and CDR2 is FNYEAQ. After removal of 5 bases from V and 4 bases from J, the junction contained 9 bases not matched to a gene. The CDR3 covers 16 residues. Findings and limits, study-wide: Across healthy donors, higher total template counts meant significantly greater roughly two-week count variance. Technical replicates showed roughly 1.2 changed clones; two weeks roughly 18; four weeks 19.

Input material: blood. This chain connects TRBV7-6 to TRBJ2-1, with 9 bases lining up with TRBD2. The TCR originated in a person aged 18 to 75 in good health. Here the CDR3 DNA reads TGTGCCAGCAGCCCGGATCCGGGACTAGCTTACAATGAGCAGTTCTTC. It encodes CASSPDPGLAYNEQFF.